This T cell receptor (beta chain) was retrieved from a study of beta chain features in type 1 diabetes. Findings and caveats of the study: When VDJ junctions were examined, type 1 diabetes patients showed fewer insertions and more deletions. A moderate, significant TCRB CDR3 shortening appeared in type 1 diabetes across four CD4+ subsets.

TCRB transcripts that were expressed got sequenced, as all of the isolated RNA had been reverse transcribed. Some clones are missing from TCRdb's copy, which holds only in-frame ones; the method was immunoSEQ multiplex PCR. This sample has 600,000 or so clones, with more than 13% found just once. This clone was seen a few times. Its antigen is currently unknown. CDR3 size: 16 residues. Germline CDR1 LNHNV, CDR2 YYDKDF (reference sequence). The junction had 8 bases not matched to a gene; V was cut back by 0 bases and J by 6 bases. Sequencing was carried out using naive CD4+ T cells from blood. The gene calls are TRBV15 and TRBJ2-5; the match to TRBD2 covers 9 bases. The source is a man between 18 and 29 years old with type 1 diabetes. The DNA of the CDR3 is TGTGCCACCAGCAGAGATAGGCGGGAGGGCCCGAAGACCCAGTACTTC. This sequence encodes CATSRDRREGPKTQYF.